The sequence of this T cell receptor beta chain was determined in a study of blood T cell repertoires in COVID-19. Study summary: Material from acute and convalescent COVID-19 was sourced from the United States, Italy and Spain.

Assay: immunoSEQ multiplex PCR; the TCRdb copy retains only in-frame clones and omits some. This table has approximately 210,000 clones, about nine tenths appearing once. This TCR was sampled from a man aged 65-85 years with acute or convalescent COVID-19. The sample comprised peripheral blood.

The CDR3 loop reads CASSADSTGIGNTIYF. CDR3 nucleotides: TGTGCCAGCAGCGCCGATTCGACAGGGATTGGAAACACCATATATTTT. This sequence joins TRBV9 and TRBJ1-3; 7 nucleotides agree with TRBD1. The V and J ends lost 3 bases and 3 bases, in that order; junction bases with no gene match: 9. This CDR3 comprises 16 residues. Germline CDR1 and CDR2: SGDLS and YYNGEE.